This paragraph covers one T cell receptor (beta chain) sequence. As yet, its antigen is unknown. The junction differs from germline at one of its ends, possibly a read error. The data belong to a study of post-analysis software for immune sequencing data. Study findings and constraints: Included in a set of a handful of TRBV segments more frequent in patients than controls were TRBV5-6, TRBV5-1 and TRBV20-1.

The CDR3 is 13 amino acids. Germline assignment: CDR1 SGHRS and CDR2 YFSETQ. Tagging with unique molecular identifiers was a feature of the TCR beta cDNA libraries. TCRdb reanalysed the PCR reads using MiXCR and keeps one entry per CDR3 protein. The table lists fewer than 550,000 distinct CDR3 sequences, under 40% of them singletons. This receptor was identified in a girl aged 2-17 years with multiple sclerosis. V gene TRBV5-1 combines with J gene TRBJ1-1; D not certain. The specimen was blood. The CDR3 sequence: CASSLGSNAEAFF. CDR3 in DNA: TGCGCCAGCAGCTTGGGCTCGAACGCTGAAGCTTTCTTT.